One and the same sample provided the 8 T cell receptor beta chains below, sequenced in a study of cytomegalovirus exposure and HLA in healthy donors. Researchers ran the PCR with 60 Vbeta and 13 Jbeta primers. Generated by immunoSEQ multiplex PCR, the TCRdb table keeps only in-frame clones and is missing some. The sample records around 100,000 clones, 65% to 90% being singletons. The sequenced sample consisted of PBMCs. Every receptor here comes from a woman in her seventies in good health and CMV-seropositive.

This clone was seen a single time. The chain uses TRBV19 and TRBJ2-5, with 8 bases fitting TRBD2. Gene TRBJ2-7 matches the end of the DNA better, so the J call may be wrong. There are 15 residues in the CDR3. Germline CDR1 reads LNHDA; CDR2 reads SQIVND (reference sequence). This chain's CDR3 is CASSIVSGSSYEQYF. CDR3 coding DNA: TGTGCCAGTAGTATAGTGAGCGGGAGCTCCTACGAGCAGTACTTC.

The J gene is TRBJ1-2, the V gene TRBV7-2, with D hard to call. Between the trimmed V and J ends, which lost 3 bases and 2 bases, there was a span of 4 bases. This CDR3 comprises 12 residues. Germline assignment: CDR1 SGHTA and CDR2 FQGNSA. CDR3 coding DNA: TGTGCCAGCAGCTTTGAGAACTATGGCTACACCTTC. Its translation is CASSFENYGYTF.

V is TRBV9 and J is TRBJ2-5; 7 nucleotides agree with TRBD2. V shed 3 bases, J shed 5 bases, and the junction held 10 bases outside the gene matches. The CDR3 runs to 15 residues. The germline V gene has CDR1 SGDLS and CDR2 YYNGEE. CDR3 loop: CASSATSVGKETQYF. CDR3 sequence (DNA): TGTGCCAGCAGCGCAACTAGCGTTGGGAAGGAGACCCAGTACTTC.

This chain connects TRBV10-3 to TRBJ2-3, with TRBD2 matching 9 bases. Germline V CDR1 and CDR2: ENHRY, SYGVKD. This CDR3 is 15 amino acids long. V lost 2 bases, J lost 4 bases, and 4 bases stayed unmatched. CDR3 protein: CAISESGGRADTQYF. The CDR3 bases are TGTGCCATCAGTGAGAGCGGCGGGAGGGCAGATACGCAGTATTTT.

The chain links TRBV29-1 to TRBJ1-5; possibly TRBD1 for D (6 bases). Germline-derived CDR1 and CDR2 are SQVTM and ANQGSEA. Trimming took off 6 bases at V and 5 bases at J, with 14 bases between the two ends. CDR3 length: 13 amino acids. CDR3 amino acids: CSVSGTPDQPQHF. The CDR3 DNA follows: TGCAGCGTCTCCGGGACACCGGATCAGCCCCAGCATTTT.

The count of this clone is one. The chain joins TRBV5-6 to TRBJ2-1; D is perhaps TRBD2 (5 bases). The CDR3 contains 16 residues. Germline V lookup: CDR1 SGHDT, CDR2 YYEEEE. Deletions cut 0 bases from V and 0 bases from J, with 10 bases between. CDR3 amino acids: CASSLGTGSSYNEQFF. For the CDR3, the DNA is TGTGCCAGCAGCTTGGGGACGGGAAGCTCCTACAATGAGCAGTTCTTC.

A single count supports this clone. The chain carries TRBV7-2 and TRBJ2-1, with 8 positions matching TRBD2. V shed 7 bases and J 4 bases; nucleotides not matched to a gene: 9. Germline loops: CDR1 SGHTA, CDR2 FQGNSA. The CDR3 runs to 15 residues. CDR3 nucleotide sequence: TGTGCCAGCACCCCCTGGGCGGGAGGATACAATGAGCAGTTCTTC. It is translated as CASTPWAGGYNEQFF.

The chain is built from TRBV7-2 and TRBJ2-2; TRBD2 matches at 11 bases. The junction had 6 bases not matched to a gene; V was cut back by 2 bases and J by 7 bases. The CDR3 consists of 16 residues. Germline CDR1 reads SGHTA; CDR2 reads FQGNSA. CDR3 nucleotide sequence: TGTGCCAGCAGCTTAACTAGCGGGAGTTTAAGCGGGGAGCTGTTTTTT. Protein sequence: CASSLTSGSLSGELFF. The complete variable domain, with remaining parts taken from reference TRBV7-2 and TRBJ2-2, reads GAGVSQSPSNKVTEKGKDVELRCDPISGHTALYWYRQSLGQGLEFLIYFQGNSAPDKSGLPSDRFSAERTGGSVSTLTIQRTQQEDSAVYLCASSLTSGSLSGELFFGEGSRLTVL.